Following are 18 T cell receptor beta chains from one sample sequenced in a study of T cells after posttransplantation cyclophosphamide. The assay was immunoSEQ multiplex PCR, and TCRdb's table has in-frame clones only and misses some. Altogether around 30,000 clones were found in the sample, and no singletons occur. The specimen was PBMCs. The receptors were sampled from a woman aged 55-69 years in good health, CMV-negative, and a related stem cell transplant donor.

The CDR3 DNA reads TGTGCCAGCAGCTCTTTTTTCTATAGCAATCAGCCCCAGCATTTT. Residues: CASSSFFYSNQPQHF. The genes are TRBV5-8 and TRBJ1-5; D remains ambiguous. The CDR3 spans 15 residues. In germline, CDR1 is SGHTS, CDR2 YDEGEE. The V gene lost 3 bases and the J gene lost 0 bases, with 10 bases spanning the gap. The entire variable domain, with the rest obtained from reference TRBV5-8 and TRBJ1-5, is as follows: EAGVTQSPTHLIKTRGQQATLRCSPISGHTSVYWYQQALGLGLQFLLWYDEGEERNRGNFPPRFSGRQFPNYSSELNVNALELEDSALYLCASSSFFYSNQPQHFGDGTRLSIL.

This clone has at least ten counts. The chain links TRBV5-4 to TRBJ2-7; D may be TRBD2 (6 bases). Trimming took 6 bases from V and 4 from J, leaving 14 bases between them. From germline, CDR1 is SGHNT and CDR2 YYREEE (reference sequence). This CDR3 region has 13 residues. The CDR3 DNA sequence: TGTGCCAGCAAGCTGCGGGAAGAATACGAGCAGTACTTC. As protein: CASKLREEYEQYF.

This clone was picked up many times. The rearrangement links TRBV29-1 to TRBJ1-1; D remains unclear. V lost 5 bases to trimming and J lost 1 base, with 11 bases between them. Germline assignment: CDR1 SQVTM and CDR2 ANQGSEA. This CDR3 is 13 amino acids long. The CDR3 spells CSVSVAENTEAFF. CDR3 coding DNA: TGCAGCGTTTCCGTGGCGGAGAACACTGAAGCTTTCTTT.

Many counts were recorded for this clone. This rearrangement joins TRBV4-1 to TRBJ2-2; 7 positions agree with TRBD1. CDR3 length: 16 amino acids. In germline, CDR1 is MGHRA, CDR2 YSYEKL. The V gene end was trimmed by 1 base and the J gene end by 4 bases; junction bases not matched to a gene: 6. This CDR3 reads CASSQGLGGGTGELFF. In DNA, the CDR3 is TGCGCCAGCAGCCAAGGTCTAGGGGGCGGCACCGGGGAGCTGTTTTTT.

This clone showed up many times. The chain recombines TRBV24-1 with TRBJ1-5; 7 nucleotides line up with TRBD1. With V trimmed by 4 bases and J by 0 bases, 5 bases remained unmatched. This CDR3 spans 16 amino acids. Looked up from germline, CDR1 is KGHDR and CDR2 is SFDVKD. The CDR3 here is CATSDPDRDSNQPQHF. DNA of the CDR3: TGTGCCACCAGTGACCCCGACAGGGATAGCAATCAGCCCCAGCATTTT.

This clone has ten or more counts. V usage is TRBV28 and J usage is TRBJ1-4; D is possibly TRBD1 (5 bases). This CDR3 has 14 amino acids. Germline assignment: CDR1 MDHEN and CDR2 SYDVKM. Trimming cost V 5 bases and J 5 bases, with 12 bases left between them. CDR3 sequence: CASSEGPENEKLFF. The CDR3 nucleotides are TGTGCCAGCAGTGAGGGGCCGGAAAATGAAAAACTGTTTTTT. Full variable domain (missing parts from reference TRBV28 and TRBJ1-4): DVKVTQSSRYLVKRTGEKVFLECVQDMDHENMFWYRQDPGLGLRLIYFSYDVKMKEKGDIPEGYSVSREKKERFSLILESASTNQTSMYLCASSEGPENEKLFFGSGTQLSVL.

Many counts were recorded for this clone. This rearrangement joins TRBV6-2 or TRBV6-3 to TRBJ1-1, with 8 nucleotides matching TRBD1. CDR3 length: 13 amino acids. Per germline, CDR1 MNHEY and CDR2 SVGEGT. V lost 4 bases, J lost 12 bases, and 10 bases stayed unmatched. CDR3 residues: CASSSMNRGETFF. In DNA form, the CDR3 reads TGTGCCAGCAGTTCGATGAACAGGGGGGAAACTTTCTTT.

This clone occurred many times. The CDR3 DNA reads TGTGCCAGCAGTCGCCGGGACACCCCCTACGAGCAGTACTTC. Translation: CASSRRDTPYEQYF. This chain connects TRBV28 to TRBJ2-7, with D possibly matching TRBD1 (6 bases). V shed 5 bases and J shed 2 bases, with 13 bases lying between them. The CDR3 is 14 amino acids. Germline V gene lookup returns CDR1 MDHEN and CDR2 SYDVKM.

This clone occurred a few times. V gene TRBV6-2 or TRBV6-3 combines with J gene TRBJ2-3; D is possibly TRBD2 (6 bases). CDR3 size: 15 residues. Germline lookup yields CDR1 MNHEY and CDR2 SVGEGT. Trimming stripped 2 bases from V and 0 bases from J, with 9 bases between. CDR3 in DNA: TGTGCCAGCAGTTACCTTGGACTAAGCACAGATACGCAGTATTTT. Amino acid sequence: CASSYLGLSTDTQYF.

Only a few counts were recorded for this clone. This chain links TRBV7-2 with TRBJ2-5; 8 positions agree with TRBD1. This CDR3 has 15 amino acids. After removal of 5 bases from V and 5 bases from J, the junction contained 10 bases not matched to a gene. CDR1 and CDR2 (germline): SGHTA, FQGNSA. The CDR3 is CASSLLETGEETQYF. CDR3 nucleotides: TGTGCCAGCAGCCTACTGGAGACAGGGGAGGAGACCCAGTACTTC.

This clone has ten or more counts. The J gene is TRBJ2-7, the V gene TRBV19, with TRBD1 matching over 11 bases. The germline gives CDR1 LNHDA, CDR2 SQIVND (reference sequence). The J segment lost 6 bases and the V segment lost 6 bases, leaving 10 bases of the junction unmatched. This CDR3 has 15 amino acids. CDR3 bases: TGTGCCAGTAGAGATCCCGGGACAGGGGGGTTCGAGCAGTACTTC. This gives the protein CASRDPGTGGFEQYF.

This clone showed up many times. The chain employs TRBV7-7 and TRBJ2-5, with 10 bases matching TRBD2. After removal of 8 bases from V and 5 bases from J, the junction contained 11 bases not matched to a gene. This CDR3 region has 15 residues. CDR1 and CDR2 from the germline V gene are SSHAT and FNYEAQ (reference sequence). The CDR3 spells CASGAGGAGGETQYF. CDR3 in DNA: TGTGCCAGCGGGGCGGGGGGAGCGGGAGGGGAGACCCAGTACTTC. The whole variable domain, remainder taken from reference TRBV7-7 and TRBJ2-5, is GAGVSQSPRYKVTKRGQDVTLRCDPISSHATLYWYQQALGQGPEFLTYFNYEAQPDKSGLPSDRFSAERPEGSISTLTIQRTEQRDSAMYRCASGAGGAGGETQYFGPGTRLLVL.

This clone has a count of ten or more. V usage is TRBV5-4 and J usage is TRBJ2-5; 8 bases fit TRBD1. V lost 3 bases, J lost 5 bases, and 3 bases stayed unmatched. Per the germline V gene, CDR1 is SGHNT and CDR2 is YYREEE (reference sequence). This CDR3 is 13 amino acids long. The chain's CDR3 is CASSSDRVETQYF. CDR3 DNA: TGTGCCAGCAGCTCGGACAGGGTTGAGACCCAGTACTTC.

This clone was recorded at least ten times. The chain has TRBV6-5 and TRBJ1-5, with TRBD1 matching 8 bases. The germline V gene has CDR1 MNHEY and CDR2 SVGAGI. V shed 0 bases, J shed 4 bases, and the junction held 2 bases outside the gene matches. The CDR3 runs to 15 residues. CDR3 protein: CASSYSGTGNQPQHF. DNA for the CDR3: TGTGCCAGCAGTTACTCCGGGACAGGAAATCAGCCCCAGCATTTT.

There are many counts of this clone. The V and J genes are TRBV10-2 and TRBJ1-2; D possibly corresponds to TRBD1 (6 bases). The CDR3 runs 12 residues. Deletions cut 6 bases from V and 8 bases from J, with 13 bases between. Germline assignment: CDR1 WSHSY and CDR2 SAAADI. The CDR3 coding sequence is TGCGCCAGCAGACAGGACAGTCTCGGCTACACCTTC. Its translation: CASRQDSLGYTF.

This clone is medium-sized in the sample. The CDR3 sequence is CASTLTGMNTEAFF. Here the CDR3 DNA reads TGTGCCAGTACCCTTACGGGTATGAACACTGAAGCTTTCTTT. V gene TRBV19 combines with J gene TRBJ1-1; the D is unclear. V was trimmed by 7 bases and J by 0 bases, leaving 12 bases between them. The CDR3 runs 14 residues. In germline, CDR1 is LNHDA, CDR2 SQIVND (reference sequence).

This clone was found many times. CDR3 protein: CASSQDHPRTNEKLFF. The CDR3 DNA reads TGCGCCAGCAGCCAAGATCACCCGCGAACTAATGAAAAACTGTTTTTT. The J gene is TRBJ1-4, the V gene TRBV4-1; no firm D call. The CDR3 totals 16 residues. Germline CDR1 is MGHRA and CDR2 is YSYEKL. V was clipped by 0 bases and J by 1 base, with 9 bases between them.

At least ten counts were recorded for this clone. V is TRBV7-2 and J is TRBJ1-1, with D hard to call. V was pared by 5 bases and J by 0 bases, with 13 bases between. Germline lookup yields CDR1 SGHTA and CDR2 FQGNSA. CDR3 length: 15 amino acids. The chain's CDR3 is CASSPSRQMNTEAFF. CDR3 coding DNA: TGTGCCAGCAGCCCTTCGCGGCAGATGAACACTGAAGCTTTCTTT.